The T cell receptor beta chain under discussion was sequenced for a study of control samples from healthy donors and cancer patients. Libraries were prepared by immunoSEQ multiplex PCR; TCRdb keeps only in-frame clonotypes and omits some of them. Of some 140,000 clones listed, roughly 89% were seen once; the top ten hold about 11%. The CDR3 runs to 17 residues. Sequences were obtained from blood. This chain uses TRBV21-1 with TRBJ2-1; the listed D gene, TRBD2, was not tested against the DNA. TRBV21-1 is reported as a pseudogene. This clonotype was obtained from a man aged 25 to 40 in good health. The CDR3 here is CASSPEGSGRAYNEQFF. Here the CDR3 DNA reads TGTGCCAGCTCCCCTGAGGGTAGCGGGAGGGCCTACAATGAGCAGTTCTTC.